This is a list of T cell receptor beta chains from one sample in a study of T cell changes during pregnancy in multiple sclerosis. Profiling relied on immunoSEQ multiplex PCR, and the TCRdb table lists in-frame clones only, not all of them. This table holds some 50,000 clones, 90% found once. The specimen was peripheral blood, collected in the first trimester of pregnancy. All receptors derive from a female donor in good health, enrolled as a control in a pregnancy study. The CDR3 runs from the conserved cysteine through the conserved F or W. The D gene is left open where the match is weak. Expanded clones are given a class, and other clones once, few, many or no size at all.

V: TRBV28; J: TRBJ2-5; D: .; size: .; length: 13; CDR3: CASRTRLEETQYF; DNA: TGTGCCAGCAGAACGAGACTAGAAGAGACCCAGTACTTC
V: TRBV19; J: TRBJ2-3; D: .; size: .; length: 12; CDR3: CATSPGGDTQYF; DNA: TGTGCCACCTCCCCAGGAGGAGATACGCAGTATTTT
V: TRBV6-1; J: TRBJ2-7; D: .; size: .; length: 14; CDR3: CASSERQGGNEQYF; DNA: TGTGCCAGCAGTGAGCGGCAGGGGGGAAACGAGCAGTACTTC
V: TRBV30; J: TRBJ2-1; D: .; size: .; length: 17; CDR3: CAWSPMGLSISYNEQFF; DNA: TGTGCCTGGAGTCCAATGGGACTCTCGATCTCCTACAATGAGCAGTTCTTC
V: TRBV9; J: TRBJ2-5; D: .; size: once; length: 12; CDR3: CASSGSVETQYF; DNA: TGTGCCAGCAGCGGGTCGGTGGAGACCCAGTACTTC
V: TRBV9; J: TRBJ1-2; D: .; size: .; length: 15; CDR3: CASSDLGQSNYGYTF; DNA: TGTGCCAGCAGCGACCTAGGACAGTCTAACTATGGCTACACCTTC
V: TRBV5-8; J: TRBJ2-3; D: .; size: .; length: 15; CDR3: CASSRQYRHTDTQYF; DNA: TGTGCCAGCAGCCGTCAGTACAGACACACAGATACGCAGTATTTT
V: TRBV15; J: TRBJ1-2; D: .; size: .; length: 15; CDR3: CATSRDYGGNYGYTF; DNA: TGTGCCACCAGCAGAGATTATGGGGGGAACTATGGCTACACCTTC
V: TRBV7-2; J: TRBJ1-1; D: TRBD1; size: .; length: 14; CDR3: CASSLVTGGTEAFF; DNA: TGTGCCAGCAGCTTAGTAACAGGGGGCACTGAAGCTTTCTTT
V: TRBV7-9; J: TRBJ2-5; D: .; size: .; length: 12; CDR3: CASSLVQETQYF; DNA: TGTGCCAGCAGTCTCGTTCAAGAGACCCAGTACTTC
V: TRBV28; J: TRBJ2-7; D: .; size: .; length: 10; CDR3: CASSRTAQYF; DNA: TGTGCCAGCTCCCGGACAGCCCAGTACTTC
V: TRBV6-6; J: TRBJ1-1; D: .; size: .; length: 13; CDR3: CASSYGGTGRAFF; DNA: TGTGCCAGCAGTTACGGGGGGACGGGTCGCGCTTTCTTT
V: TRBV7-9; J: TRBJ1-2; D: .; size: .; length: 14; CDR3: CASTTDRDFPIYTF; DNA: TGTGCCAGCACGACTGATCGGGACTTCCCCATCTACACCTTC
V: TRBV18; J: TRBJ1-1; D: .; size: .; length: 16; CDR3: CASSPNRGTTNTEAFF; DNA: TGTGCCAGCTCACCAAATCGGGGAACGACGAACACTGAAGCTTTCTTT
V: TRBV7-2; J: TRBJ1-1; D: .; size: .; length: 13; CDR3: CASSINRATEAFF; DNA: TGTGCCAGCAGCATAAACAGGGCGACTGAAGCTTTCTTT
V: TRBV7-2; J: TRBJ1-1; D: .; size: .; length: 15; CDR3: CASSSLSRLNTEAFF; DNA: TGTGCCAGCAGCTCCTTGTCCCGTCTGAACACTGAAGCTTTCTTT
V: TRBV7-9; J: TRBJ2-7; D: .; size: .; length: 12; CDR3: CASSLDYYEQYF; DNA: TGTGCCAGCAGCTTAGACTACTACGAGCAGTACTTC
V: TRBV5-6; J: TRBJ2-5; D: TRBD2; size: .; length: 14; CDR3: CASRQRTSGETQYF; DNA: TGTGCCAGCAGACAAAGGACTAGCGGAGAGACCCAGTACTTC
V: TRBV21-1; J: TRBJ2-6; D: .; size: .; length: 18; CDR3: CASTVPGDYFSGANVLTF; DNA: TGTGCCAGTACAGTTCCCGGGGACTACTTCTCTGGGGCCAACGTCCTGACTTTC
V: TRBV28; J: TRBJ1-1; D: TRBD1; size: .; length: 14; CDR3: CASSHGGGRAEAFF; DNA: TGTGCCAGCAGTCATGGAGGGGGCAGGGCTGAAGCTTTCTTT
V: TRBV9; J: TRBJ2-3; D: .; size: .; length: 15; CDR3: CASSIRGGPSDTQYF; DNA: TGTGCCAGCAGCATAAGGGGGGGACCGTCGGATACGCAGTATTTT
V: TRBV19; J: TRBJ2-5; D: TRBD2; size: .; length: 17; CDR3: CASSIGPSGRLQETQYF; DNA: TGTGCCAGTAGTATAGGGCCTAGCGGGAGGCTACAAGAGACCCAGTACTTC
V: TRBV30; J: TRBJ2-1; D: TRBD2; size: .; length: 14; CDR3: CAWGTSGGYNEQFF; DNA: TGTGCCTGGGGGACTAGCGGGGGCTACAATGAGCAGTTCTTC
V: TRBV2; J: TRBJ1-4; D: TRBD1; size: .; length: 15; CDR3: CASIGTGATNEKLFF; DNA: TGTGCCAGCATTGGGACAGGAGCAACTAATGAAAAACTGTTTTTT
V: TRBV28; J: TRBJ1-4; D: .; size: .; length: 14; CDR3: CASTFQGTNEKLFF; DNA: TGTGCCAGCACGTTCCAGGGAACTAATGAAAAACTGTTTTTT
V: TRBV6-1; J: TRBJ2-7; D: TRBD2; size: medium-sized; length: 15; CDR3: CASSEASGGSYEQYF; DNA: TGTGCCAGCAGTGAAGCTAGCGGGGGGAGTTACGAGCAGTACTTC
V: TRBV30; J: TRBJ1-5; D: .; size: .; length: 13; CDR3: CAWSEGQGQPQHF; DNA: TGTGCCTGGAGCGAAGGGCAGGGCCAGCCCCAGCATTTT
V: TRBV7-8; J: TRBJ2-1; D: .; size: .; length: 14; CDR3: CASSLVASGNEQFF; DNA: TGTGCCAGCAGCTTAGTGGCTAGTGGTAATGAGCAGTTCTTC
V: TRBV27; J: TRBJ2-2; D: TRBD2; size: .; length: 18; CDR3: CASSFSSGRAFYTGELFF; DNA: TGTGCCAGCAGTTTTTCTAGCGGGAGGGCCTTCTACACCGGGGAGCTGTTTTTT
V: TRBV5-4; J: TRBJ2-3; D: TRBD2; size: .; length: 17; CDR3: CASSLLAGGPSTDTQYF; DNA: TGTGCCAGCAGCTTACTAGCGGGGGGGCCAAGCACAGATACGCAGTATTTT
V: TRBV28; J: TRBJ1-1; D: .; size: .; length: 16; CDR3: CASSLGSGMEDTEAFF; DNA: TGTGCCAGCAGTTTAGGGTCAGGGATGGAAGACACTGAAGCTTTCTTT
V: TRBV7-6; J: TRBJ2-3; D: .; size: .; length: 12; CDR3: CASSRLTDTQYF; DNA: TGTGCCAGCAGCCGACTAACAGATACGCAGTATTTT
V: TRBV28; J: TRBJ2-2; D: .; size: .; length: 14; CDR3: CASSLGGATGELFF; DNA: TGTGCCAGCAGTTTAGGGGGCGCCACCGGGGAGCTGTTTTTT
V: TRBV5-6; J: TRBJ1-5; D: .; size: .; length: 16; CDR3: CASSLRAGLSNQPQHF; DNA: TGTGCCAGCAGCTTGAGGGCAGGGCTGAGCAATCAGCCCCAGCATTTT
V: TRBV9; J: TRBJ2-3; D: TRBD2; size: .; length: 16; CDR3: CASSPKSSGGIDTQYF; DNA: TGTGCCAGCAGCCCCAAATCCAGCGGGGGCATAGATACGCAGTATTTT
V: TRBV7-9; J: TRBJ1-1; D: .; size: few; length: 12; CDR3: CASSSGWSEAFF; DNA: TGTGCCAGCAGCTCCGGTTGGTCTGAAGCTTTCTTT
V: TRBV7-9; J: TRBJ2-2; D: TRBD2; size: once; length: 18; CDR3: CASSARTVGGPMDGELFF; DNA: TGTGCCAGCAGCGCTAGGACGGTGGGAGGGCCGATGGACGGGGAGCTGTTTTTT
V: TRBV6-5; J: TRBJ2-7; D: TRBD2; size: .; length: 14; CDR3: CASSFTSGRYEQYF; DNA: TGTGCCAGCAGTTTTACTAGCGGGAGATACGAGCAGTACTTC
V: TRBV11-2; J: TRBJ2-7; D: .; size: .; length: 14; CDR3: CASVNGVLSYEQYF; DNA: TGTGCCAGCGTCAACGGAGTCCTCTCCTACGAGCAGTACTTC
V: TRBV5-1; J: TRBJ2-5; D: TRBD2; size: .; length: 17; CDR3: CASSPGWTSGTYETQYF; DNA: TGCGCCAGCAGCCCCGGTTGGACTAGCGGGACCTATGAGACCCAGTACTTC
V: TRBV20-1; J: TRBJ2-1; D: .; size: .; length: 11; CDR3: CSAARENEQFF; DNA: TGCAGTGCTGCTCGGGAGAATGAGCAGTTCTTC
V: TRBV5-1; J: TRBJ2-2; D: TRBD1; size: .; length: 16; CDR3: CASSLRQGRGTGELFF; DNA: TGCGCCAGCAGCTTACGACAGGGTCGGGGCACCGGGGAGCTGTTTTTT
V: TRBV11-2; J: TRBJ2-7; D: .; size: .; length: 13; CDR3: CASSRAGRYEQYF; DNA: TGTGCCAGCAGCCGGGCGGGGCGCTACGAGCAGTACTTC
V: TRBV2; J: TRBJ2-3; D: TRBD2; size: .; length: 17; CDR3: CASSVRTSGGGTDTQYF; DNA: TGTGCCAGCAGTGTACGCACTAGCGGGGGAGGGACAGATACGCAGTATTTT
V: TRBV7-3; J: TRBJ2-2; D: TRBD2; size: .; length: 17; CDR3: CASSLDSGGSNTGELFF; DNA: TGTGCCAGCAGCTTAGATAGCGGGGGCTCGAACACCGGGGAGCTGTTTTTT
V: TRBV9; J: TRBJ2-3; D: TRBD2; size: .; length: 18; CDR3: CASSVAAGTMINTDTQYF; DNA: TGTGCCAGCAGCGTAGCAGCGGGGACCATGATCAACACAGATACGCAGTATTTT
V: TRBV2; J: TRBJ2-7; D: TRBD1; size: .; length: 16; CDR3: CASSEGTGNPFYEQYF; DNA: TGTGCCAGCAGTGAAGGGACAGGAAACCCCTTCTACGAGCAGTACTTC
V: TRBV18; J: TRBJ1-2; D: TRBD1; size: .; length: 16; CDR3: CASSPFRGQGYDGYTF; DNA: TGTGCCAGCTCACCATTCCGGGGACAGGGGTATGATGGCTACACCTTC
V: TRBV7-6; J: TRBJ1-2; D: TRBD1; size: once; length: 12; CDR3: CASSSGGYGYTF; DNA: TGTGCCAGCAGCTCAGGGGGTTATGGCTACACCTTC
V: TRBV30; J: TRBJ2-1; D: .; size: .; length: 14; CDR3: CAWSVFLAGDEQFF; DNA: TGTGCCTGGAGTGTATTCTTGGCGGGCGATGAGCAGTTCTTC
V: TRBV30; J: TRBJ2-1; D: .; size: once; length: 12; CDR3: CAWSVRRNEQFF; DNA: TGTGCCTGGAGTGTACGCCGGAATGAGCAGTTCTTC
V: TRBV6-6; J: TRBJ2-3; D: .; size: .; length: 15; CDR3: CASSTTELASDTQYF; DNA: TGTGCCAGCAGCACTACAGAACTAGCTTCAGATACGCAGTATTTT
V: TRBV7-9; J: TRBJ2-2; D: .; size: .; length: 12; CDR3: CASSQGPGELFF; DNA: TGTGCCAGCAGCCAGGGGCCCGGGGAGCTGTTTTTT
V: TRBV19; J: TRBJ2-1; D: TRBD1; size: .; length: 14; CDR3: CASSPGQGVGEQFF; DNA: TGTGCCAGTAGCCCGGGACAGGGGGTCGGTGAGCAGTTCTTC